This T cell receptor (beta chain) comes out of a study of T cell responses to AZD1222 COVID-19 vaccine. The germline CDR1 and CDR2 sequences are WNHNN and SYGVQD (reference sequence). V shed 4 bases and J 2 bases; nucleotides not matched to a gene: 1. The CDR3 consists of 15 residues. Study-wide findings and caveats: Spike-specific TCR breadth and depth went up after people got two AZD1222 doses. Donors were mostly white British, more females; clonal diversity possibly underestimated. Regions 160-218 and 743-854 held dominance among vaccine-associated CD4 TCRs, which spanned spike.

Sequencing was performed with immunoSEQ multiplex PCR; in TCRdb, only in-frame clones are kept and a portion is missing. The sample lists roughly 79,000 clones; roughly 80% were seen once. Points on this clone: Its cognate antigen is unknown.

The V gene is TRBV10-1, the J gene TRBJ2-1, with 11 nucleotides matching TRBD2. The origin of this receptor is an adult in good health. Sample: peripheral blood, taken on day 0 of AZD1222 vaccination. Here the CDR3 reads CASSVAGGPYNEQFF. CDR3 DNA: TGCGCCAGCAGTGTAGCGGGAGGGCCCTACAATGAGCAGTTCTTC.